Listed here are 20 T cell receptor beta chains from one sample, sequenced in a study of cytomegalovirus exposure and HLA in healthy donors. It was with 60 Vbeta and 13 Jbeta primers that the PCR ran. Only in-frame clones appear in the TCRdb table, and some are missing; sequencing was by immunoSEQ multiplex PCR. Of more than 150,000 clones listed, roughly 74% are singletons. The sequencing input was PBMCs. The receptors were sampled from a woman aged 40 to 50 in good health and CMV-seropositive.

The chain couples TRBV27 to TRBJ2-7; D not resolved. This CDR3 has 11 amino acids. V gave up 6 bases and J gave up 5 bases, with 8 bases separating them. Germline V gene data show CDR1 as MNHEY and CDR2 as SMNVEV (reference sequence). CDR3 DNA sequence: TGTGCCAGCAGACACAGACACGAGCAGTACTTC. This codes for CASRHRHEQYF.

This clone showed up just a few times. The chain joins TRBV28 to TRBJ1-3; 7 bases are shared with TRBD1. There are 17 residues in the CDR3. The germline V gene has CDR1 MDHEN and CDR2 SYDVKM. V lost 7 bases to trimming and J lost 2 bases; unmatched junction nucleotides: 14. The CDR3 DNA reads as TGTGCCAGCAATCATGCAGGGGGAAGTAGTGCTGGAAACACCATATATTTT. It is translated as CASNHAGGSSAGNTIYF.

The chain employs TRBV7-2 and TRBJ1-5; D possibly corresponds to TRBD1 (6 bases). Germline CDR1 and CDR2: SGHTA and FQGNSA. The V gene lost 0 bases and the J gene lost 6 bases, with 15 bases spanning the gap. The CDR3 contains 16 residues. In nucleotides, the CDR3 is TGTGCCAGCAGCTTAGCGAGGGGGGGCCCAATTCAGCCCCAGCATTTT. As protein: CASSLARGGPIQPQHF.

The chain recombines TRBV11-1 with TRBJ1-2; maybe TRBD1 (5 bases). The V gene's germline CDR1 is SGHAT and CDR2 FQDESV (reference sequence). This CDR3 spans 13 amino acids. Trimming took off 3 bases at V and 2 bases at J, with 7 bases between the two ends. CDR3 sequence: CASSFGGNYGYTF. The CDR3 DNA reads TGTGCCAGCAGCTTTGGGGGGAACTATGGCTACACCTTC.

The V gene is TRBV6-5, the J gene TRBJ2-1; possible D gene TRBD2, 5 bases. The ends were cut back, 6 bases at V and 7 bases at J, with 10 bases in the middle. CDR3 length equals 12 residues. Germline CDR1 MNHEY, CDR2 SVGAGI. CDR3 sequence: CASSRPGNEQFF. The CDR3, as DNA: TGTGCCAGCAGCAGACCGGGAAATGAGCAGTTCTTC.

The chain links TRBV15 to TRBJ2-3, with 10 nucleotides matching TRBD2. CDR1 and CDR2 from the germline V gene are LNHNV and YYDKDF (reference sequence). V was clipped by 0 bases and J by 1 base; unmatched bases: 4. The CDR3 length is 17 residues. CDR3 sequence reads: CATSRDFLAGGTDTQYF. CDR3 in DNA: TGTGCCACCAGCAGAGATTTCCTAGCGGGAGGCACAGATACGCAGTATTTT.

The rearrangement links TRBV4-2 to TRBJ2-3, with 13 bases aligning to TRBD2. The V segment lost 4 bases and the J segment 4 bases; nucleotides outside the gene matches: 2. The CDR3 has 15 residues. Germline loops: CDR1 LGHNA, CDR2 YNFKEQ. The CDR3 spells CASSPLAGGPDTQYF. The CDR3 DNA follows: TGTGCCAGCAGCCCACTAGCGGGAGGGCCAGATACGCAGTATTTT.

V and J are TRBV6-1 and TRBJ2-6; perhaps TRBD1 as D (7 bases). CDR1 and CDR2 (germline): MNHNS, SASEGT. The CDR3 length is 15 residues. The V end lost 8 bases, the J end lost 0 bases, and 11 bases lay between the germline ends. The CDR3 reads CASAGQTSGANVLTF. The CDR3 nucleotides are TGTGCCAGCGCGGGACAGACCTCTGGGGCCAACGTCCTGACTTTC.

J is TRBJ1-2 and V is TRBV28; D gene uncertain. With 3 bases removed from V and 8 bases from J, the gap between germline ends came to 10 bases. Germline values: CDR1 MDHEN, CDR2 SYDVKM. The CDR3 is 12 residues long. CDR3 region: CASSFMEGGYTF. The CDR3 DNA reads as TGTGCCAGCAGTTTTATGGAGGGAGGCTACACCTTC.

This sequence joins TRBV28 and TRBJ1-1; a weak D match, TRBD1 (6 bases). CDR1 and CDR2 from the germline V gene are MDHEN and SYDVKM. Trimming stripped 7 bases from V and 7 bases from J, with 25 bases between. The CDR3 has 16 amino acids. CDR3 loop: CASNPRGFGTRGEAFF. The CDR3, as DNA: TGTGCCAGCAACCCCCGAGGCTTCGGGACACGGGGTGAAGCTTTCTTT.

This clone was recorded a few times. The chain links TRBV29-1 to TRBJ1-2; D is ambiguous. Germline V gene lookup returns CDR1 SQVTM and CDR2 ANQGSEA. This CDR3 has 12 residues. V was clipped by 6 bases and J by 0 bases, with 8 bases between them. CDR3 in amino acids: CSVISANYGYTF. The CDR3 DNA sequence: TGCAGCGTCATCTCGGCTAACTATGGCTACACCTTC.

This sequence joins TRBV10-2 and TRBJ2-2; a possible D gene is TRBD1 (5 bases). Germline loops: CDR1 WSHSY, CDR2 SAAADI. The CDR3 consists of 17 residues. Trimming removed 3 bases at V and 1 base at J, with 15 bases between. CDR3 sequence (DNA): TGCGCCAGCAGTGACCTAAGGGGAACACTGAACACCGGGGAGCTGTTTTTT. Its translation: CASSDLRGTLNTGELFF.

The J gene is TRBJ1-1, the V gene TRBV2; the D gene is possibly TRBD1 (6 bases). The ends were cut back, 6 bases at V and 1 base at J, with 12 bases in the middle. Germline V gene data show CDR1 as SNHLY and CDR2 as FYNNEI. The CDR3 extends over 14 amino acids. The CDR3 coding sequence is TGTGCCAGCAGGGCTAACAGGGAGAACACTGAAGCTTTCTTT. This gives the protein CASRANRENTEAFF.

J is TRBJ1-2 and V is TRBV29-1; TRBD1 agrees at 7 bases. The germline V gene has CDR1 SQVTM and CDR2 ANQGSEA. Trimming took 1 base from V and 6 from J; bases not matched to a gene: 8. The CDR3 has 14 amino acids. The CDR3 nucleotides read TGCAGCGTTGAAGGACAGGGTGTGACTGATGGCTACACCTTC. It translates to CSVEGQGVTDGYTF.

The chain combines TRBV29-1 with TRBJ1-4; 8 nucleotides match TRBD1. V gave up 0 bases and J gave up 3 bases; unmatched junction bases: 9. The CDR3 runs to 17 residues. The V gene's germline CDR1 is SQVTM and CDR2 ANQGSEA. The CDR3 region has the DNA TGCAGCGTTGAAGATCGACAGGGGTATGCGGCTAATGAAAAACTGTTTTTT. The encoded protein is CSVEDRQGYAANEKLFF.

CDR3 protein: CASSLWDRNIYEQYF. The CDR3 coding sequence is TGCGCCAGCAGCTTGTGGGACAGGAATATCTACGAGCAGTACTTC. The chain combines TRBV5-1 with TRBJ2-5; 8 bases agree with TRBD1. Near its end, the DNA agrees better with TRBJ2-7, so the J call may be wrong. This CDR3 contains 15 residues. Germline assignment: CDR1 SGHRS and CDR2 YFSETQ.

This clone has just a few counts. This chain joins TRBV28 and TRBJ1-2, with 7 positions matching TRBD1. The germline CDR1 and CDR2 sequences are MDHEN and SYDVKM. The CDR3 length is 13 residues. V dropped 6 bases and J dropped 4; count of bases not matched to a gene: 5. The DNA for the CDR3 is TGTGCCAGCAGCCCCGCAGGGGGCTATGGCTACACCTTC. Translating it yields CASSPAGGYGYTF.

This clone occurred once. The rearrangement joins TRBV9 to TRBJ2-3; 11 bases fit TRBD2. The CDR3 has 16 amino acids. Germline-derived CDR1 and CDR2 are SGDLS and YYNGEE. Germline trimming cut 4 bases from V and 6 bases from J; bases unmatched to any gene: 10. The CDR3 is CASSPTGTSGVDTQYF. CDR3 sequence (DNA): TGTGCCAGCAGCCCTACCGGGACTAGCGGAGTGGATACGCAGTATTTT.

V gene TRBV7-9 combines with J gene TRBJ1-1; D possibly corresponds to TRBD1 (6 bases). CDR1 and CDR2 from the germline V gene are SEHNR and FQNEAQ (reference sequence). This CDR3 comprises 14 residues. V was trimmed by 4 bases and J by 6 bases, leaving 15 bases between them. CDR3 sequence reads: CASSWSHQGSEAFF. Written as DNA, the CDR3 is TGTGCCAGCAGCTGGAGCCATCAGGGGTCTGAAGCTTTCTTT.

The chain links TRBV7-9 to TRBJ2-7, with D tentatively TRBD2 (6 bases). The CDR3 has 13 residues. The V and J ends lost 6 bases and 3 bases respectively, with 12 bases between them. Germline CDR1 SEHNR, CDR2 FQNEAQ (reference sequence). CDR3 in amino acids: CASRGGAGYEQYF. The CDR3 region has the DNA TGTGCCAGCAGGGGGGGTGCGGGCTACGAGCAGTACTTC.